The 27 T cell receptor beta chains below all came from one sample that was sequenced in a study of STAT5B mutations in CD4+ large granular lymphocyte leukemia. The repertoire was sequenced with immunoSEQ multiplex PCR; TCRdb's copy has only in-frame clones and lacks some. The sample includes under 35,000 clones, 65% to 80% of them seen just once. Sequenced: CD4+ T cells from blood buffy coats. The receptors here all came from a human donor in good health.

This clone was detected only a few times. V usage is TRBV12-5 and J usage is TRBJ1-2, with TRBD1 matching 10 bases. The CDR3 length is 16 residues. The V gene end was trimmed by 0 bases and the J gene end by 8 bases; junction bases not matched to a gene: 9. The germline V gene has CDR1 LGHNT and CDR2 FRNRAP. As DNA, the CDR3 is TGTGCTAGTGGTTTGGTAATGGGACAGGGGCTCCACGGCTACACCTTC. Encoded protein: CASGLVMGQGLHGYTF.

This chain joins TRBV6-5 and TRBJ1-1; D gene uncertain. This CDR3 has 13 amino acids. Germline assignment: CDR1 MNHEY and CDR2 SVGAGI. Trimming shortened V by 6 bases and J by 0 bases, and 8 bases separated the two germline ends. CDR3 sequence (DNA): TGTGCCAGCAGGCTACAGATGAACACTGAAGCTTTCTTT. It codes for CASRLQMNTEAFF.

This chain links TRBV27 with TRBJ2-7; TRBD2 aligns across 8 bases. From germline, CDR1 is MNHEY and CDR2 SMNVEV (reference sequence). Losses at the gene ends were 0 bases for V and 0 bases for J; bases not matched to a gene: 13. The CDR3 runs to 19 residues. The CDR3 sequence is CASSLSIIGSGVSSYEQYF. CDR3 DNA: TGTGCCAGCAGTTTATCGATTATAGGTAGCGGGGTGAGCTCCTACGAGCAGTACTTC.

The CDR3 region is CASSPRGQTNTEAFF. The CDR3 DNA reads TGTGCCAGCAGCCCACGGGGACAGACTAACACTGAAGCTTTCTTT. V usage is TRBV7-2 and J usage is TRBJ1-1; 7 positions match TRBD1. Per the germline V gene, CDR1 is SGHTA and CDR2 is FQGNSA. Germline trimming cut 5 bases from V and 2 bases from J; bases unmatched to any gene: 8. This CDR3 is built from 15 residues. The complete variable domain, with remaining parts taken from reference TRBV7-2 and TRBJ1-1, reads GAGVSQSPSNKVTEKGKDVELRCDPISGHTALYWYRQSLGQGLEFLIYFQGNSAPDKSGLPSDRFSAERTGGSVSTLTIQRTQQEDSAVYLCASSPRGQTNTEAFFGQGTRLTVV.

The V and J genes are TRBV5-1 and TRBJ2-2, with TRBD2 matching 11 bases. Germline lookup yields CDR1 SGHRS and CDR2 YFSETQ. The CDR3 length is 15 residues. With V trimmed by 5 bases and J by 4 bases, 4 bases remained unmatched. Here the CDR3 DNA reads TGCGCCAGCAGTTCCGGACTAGCGGGCACCGGGGAGCTGTTTTTT. It is translated as CASSSGLAGTGELFF.

This chain links TRBV7-9 with TRBJ2-5, with D perhaps matching TRBD2 (5 bases). Germline V gene data show CDR1 as SEHNR and CDR2 as FQNEAQ (reference sequence). This CDR3 has 14 residues. V lost 1 base and J 0 bases, leaving 6 bases between the germline ends. The CDR3 loop reads CASSLGEYQETQYF. In DNA form, the CDR3 reads TGTGCCAGCAGCTTAGGGGAGTACCAAGAGACCCAGTACTTC. Complete variable domain (other parts from reference TRBV7-9 and TRBJ2-5): DTGVSQNPRHKITKRGQNVTFRCDPISEHNRLYWYRQTLGQGPEFLTYFQNEAQLEKSRLLSDRFSAERPKGSFSTLEIQRTEQGDSAMYLCASSLGEYQETQYFGPGTRLLVL.

The V call is TRBV25-1, the J call TRBJ2-3; a possible D gene is TRBD2 (6 bases). The CDR3 is 14 residues long. Germline CDR1 reads MGHDK; CDR2 reads SYGVNS. Deletions cut 8 bases from V and 9 bases from J, with 21 bases between. In DNA form, the CDR3 reads TGTGCCAGCTCGAGGTGGGACTCCGGTATAACGCAGTATTTT. The encoded protein is CASSRWDSGITQYF.

V gene TRBV7-6 combines with J gene TRBJ2-7; D not resolved. The CDR3 extends over 14 amino acids. CDR1 is SGHVS and CDR2 is FNYEAQ in the germline V gene. Trimming removed 6 bases at V and 4 bases at J, with 16 bases between. Here the CDR3 reads CASSPTPLQYEQYF. CDR3 coding DNA: TGTGCCAGCAGTCCAACGCCTCTTCAGTACGAGCAGTACTTC.

The chain is built from TRBV7-2 and TRBJ2-7, with D perhaps TRBD1 (6 bases). In germline, CDR1 is SGHTA, CDR2 FQGNSA. The CDR3 runs to 16 residues. The V end lost 6 bases, the J end lost 0 bases, and 18 bases lay between the germline ends. The CDR3 DNA sequence: TGTGCCAGCAGACGTGGTGGGGGCCCAAGCTCCTACGAGCAGTACTTC. It yields the protein CASRRGGGPSSYEQYF.

V usage is TRBV29-1 and J usage is TRBJ2-3, with unresolved D. Germline V lookup: CDR1 SQVTM, CDR2 ANQGSEA. The germline V and J ends were trimmed by 1 base and 0 bases, with 11 bases remaining between them. The CDR3 totals 15 residues. In DNA, the CDR3 is TGCAGCGTTGAAGGGGCACAGAAAAGCACAGATACGCAGTATTTT. Translated, it gives CSVEGAQKSTDTQYF.

The chain's CDR3 is CASSTLGAGGGYEQYF. The CDR3 DNA reads as TGTGCCAGCAGCACGCTAGGGGCGGGGGGTGGCTACGAGCAGTACTTC. The rearrangement joins TRBV7-9 to TRBJ2-7, with 8 bases identical to TRBD2. The CDR3 covers 16 residues. Germline lookup yields CDR1 SEHNR and CDR2 FQNEAQ (reference sequence). After removal of 5 bases from V and 3 bases from J, the junction contained 12 bases not matched to a gene. The full variable domain, with the rest looked up from reference TRBV7-9 and TRBJ2-7, is DTGVSQNPRHKITKRGQNVTFRCDPISEHNRLYWYRQTLGQGPEFLTYFQNEAQLEKSRLLSDRFSAERPKGSFSTLEIQRTEQGDSAMYLCASSTLGAGGGYEQYFGPGTRLTVT.

The V and J genes are TRBV27 and TRBJ2-1, with 8 nucleotides matching TRBD1. The CDR3 totals 15 residues. V was pared by 5 bases and J by 2 bases, with 5 bases of the junction left unmatched. The V gene's germline CDR1 is MNHEY and CDR2 SMNVEV (reference sequence). The CDR3 DNA reads as TGTGCCAGCAGTCCAGACAGGGGCCCCTACAATGAGCAGTTCTTC. Protein product: CASSPDRGPYNEQFF.

This clone was detected a few times. This chain uses TRBV9 with TRBJ1-2, with D hard to call. The CDR3 has 16 residues. Germline loops: CDR1 SGDLS, CDR2 YYNGEE. Between the trimmed V and J ends, which lost 0 bases and 4 bases, there was a span of 16 bases. The CDR3 DNA reads TGTGCCAGCAGCGTAGCTATCTCCCAGGCCCTCTATGGCTACACCTTC. Residues: CASSVAISQALYGYTF.

This chain links TRBV18 with TRBJ2-3; 14 nucleotides match TRBD2. V shed 4 bases, J shed 0 bases, and the junction held 3 bases outside the gene matches. This CDR3 has 17 amino acids. Germline CDR1 KGHSH, CDR2 LQKENI. The CDR3 is CASSLRLAGGSTDTQYF. Written as DNA, the CDR3 is TGTGCCAGCTCACTACGACTAGCGGGGGGGAGCACAGATACGCAGTATTTT.

V is TRBV2 and J is TRBJ2-5; TRBD2 aligns across 8 bases. Per the germline V gene, CDR1 is SNHLY and CDR2 is FYNNEI. V lost 9 bases to trimming and J lost 2 bases; unmatched junction nucleotides: 5. The CDR3 covers 13 residues. DNA of the CDR3: TGTGCCAGGGAAAGCGGGGGTCAAGAGACCCAGTACTTC. It encodes CARESGGQETQYF.

The CDR3 DNA sequence: TGTGCCAGCAGTCCTATGGGCTACGAGCAGTACTTC. It specifies CASSPMGYEQYF. This sequence joins TRBV6-5 and TRBJ2-7; no firm D call. The length of the CDR3 is 12 residues. The V end lost 5 bases, the J end lost 3 bases, and 8 bases lay between the germline ends. Germline CDR1 and CDR2: MNHEY and SVGAGI.

The gene calls are TRBV2 and TRBJ1-2; D is possibly TRBD1 (5 bases). The V gene's germline CDR1 is SNHLY and CDR2 FYNNEI. CDR3 size: 12 residues. V was clipped by 11 bases and J by 2 bases, with 12 bases between them. This CDR3 reads CARRGGNYGYTF. CDR3 DNA: TGTGCCCGACGGGGGGGGAACTATGGCTACACCTTC.

This clone has a handful of counts. The chain is built from TRBV28 and TRBJ2-5; the match to TRBD2 covers 8 bases. The CDR3 length is 15 residues. The ends lost 3 bases at V and 2 bases at J; junction bases unmatched: 5. CDR1 MDHEN and CDR2 SYDVKM come from the germline V gene. The CDR3 loop reads CASSFSGGLQETQYF. The CDR3 nucleotides read TGTGCCAGCAGTTTCAGCGGGGGCCTTCAAGAGACCCAGTACTTC.

This clone was found once. The chain joins TRBV11-3 to TRBJ2-1, with D possibly being TRBD1 (5 bases). Germline V gives CDR1 SGHNT, CDR2 YENEEA. The CDR3 totals 11 residues. V was shortened by 8 bases and J by 12 bases, with 14 bases between the two germline ends. CDR3 region: CASSPGKGQFF. The CDR3 DNA is TGTGCCAGCTCCCCAGGGAAGGGGCAGTTCTTC.

This chain links TRBV7-6 with TRBJ2-7, with D unresolved. V was cut by 2 bases and J by 0 bases, with 11 bases left in between. Germline values: CDR1 SGHVS, CDR2 FNYEAQ. CDR3 size: 15 residues. The CDR3 region has the DNA TGTGCCAGCAGCTTATCGCCGGACCCCTCCTACGAGCAGTACTTC. Protein: CASSLSPDPSYEQYF.

The J gene is TRBJ2-3, the V gene TRBV19; either TRBD1 or TRBD2 may fit D (6 bases each). Germline lookup yields CDR1 LNHDA and CDR2 SQIVND (reference sequence). Trimming shortened V by 5 bases and J by 6 bases, and 12 bases separated the two germline ends. The CDR3 covers 13 residues. The CDR3 coding sequence is TGTGCCAGTAGTCCCGGGGGCTCCGATACGCAGTATTTT. Translating gives CASSPGGSDTQYF.

This chain uses TRBV7-2 with TRBJ1-2, with D unresolved. From germline, CDR1 is SGHTA and CDR2 FQGNSA. The CDR3 covers 15 residues. With 5 bases removed from V and 1 base from J, the gap between germline ends came to 14 bases. The CDR3 sequence is CASSPRPNLNYGYTF. The CDR3 region has the DNA TGTGCCAGCAGCCCTAGACCGAATCTTAACTATGGCTACACCTTC.

V and J are TRBV6-6 and TRBJ1-6, with D tentatively TRBD1 (5 bases). Germline CDR1 reads MNHNY; CDR2 reads SVGAGI (reference sequence). V was trimmed by 5 bases and J by 7 bases, leaving 12 bases between them. The CDR3 loop spans 14 amino acids. CDR3 in amino acids: CASSMYRSNSPLHF. DNA of the CDR3: TGTGCCAGCAGTATGTACAGGAGCAATTCACCCCTCCACTTT.

Here the CDR3 DNA reads TGTGCCAGCAGCTTAGGTGGTCTCGGGGGGCCCCAGCATTTT. This encodes CASSLGGLGGPQHF. This chain connects TRBV7-9 to TRBJ1-5, with D tentatively TRBD1 (5 bases). Between the trimmed V and J ends, which lost 1 base and 9 bases, there was a span of 13 bases. CDR3 length: 14 residues. CDR1 SEHNR and CDR2 FQNEAQ come from the germline V gene (reference sequence).

The chain joins TRBV7-2 to TRBJ2-7, with D unclear. Germline V gives CDR1 SGHTA, CDR2 FQGNSA. Deletions cut 5 bases from V and 2 bases from J, with 7 bases between. The CDR3 is 12 residues long. The CDR3, as DNA: TGTGCCAGCAGCCCCTCAACCTACGAGCAGTACTTC. This translates into CASSPSTYEQYF.

In its sample, this clone was seen a few times. This chain uses TRBV7-2 with TRBJ1-5; D gene uncertain. Germline V gene data show CDR1 as SGHTA and CDR2 as FQGNSA. CDR3 length: 13 amino acids. V was shortened by 6 bases and J by 3 bases, with 9 bases between the two germline ends. The CDR3 loop reads CASSGSNNQPQHF. The CDR3 DNA follows: TGTGCCAGCAGTGGAAGTAACAATCAGCCCCAGCATTTT.

This clone was observed a single time. The V gene is TRBV6-1, the J gene TRBJ2-1, with D perhaps TRBD2 (5 bases). Trimming left V 3 bases short and J 2 bases short, with 11 bases between. The length of the CDR3 is 15 residues. Germline CDR1 reads MNHNS; CDR2 reads SASEGT. As DNA, the CDR3 is TGTGCCAGCAGTGAGGGAGACGGAACCTACAATGAGCAGTTCTTC. It is translated as CASSEGDGTYNEQFF.